These T cell receptor beta chains were read from a single sample in a study of T cell repertoires in cytomegalovirus infection. Their antigens remain unidentified. Using its own MiXCR run on the reads, TCRdb lists one record per CDR3 protein. The repertoire has some 940,000 distinct CDR3 sequences, around 30% of them found once; the top ten carry about 14%. Sequenced here: cultured CD8+ T cells from PBMCs, sampled from culture after CMV antigen stimulation. All receptors come from a human donor in good health (CMV status not recorded). Some clones in this sample may be carry-over from other donors' samples. CDR3s include the opening cysteine and the closing phenylalanine or tryptophan. The D gene is left open where the match is weak. Clone size is given for some rows only: seen once, a few or many times, or a class if the clone is expanded.

size,D,V,J,CDR3,DNA
NA,NA,TRBV2,TRBJ1-2,CAIPTALNYGYTF,TGTGCCATCCCGACAGCCCTTAACTATGGCTACACCTTC
NA,NA,TRBV4-1,TRBJ2-5,CASSQGFGFEQTQYF,TGCGCCAGCAGCCAAGGTTTCGGGTTCGAGCAGACCCAGTACTTC
many,TRBD1,TRBV27,TRBJ1-1,CASSFDRGTEAFF,TGTGCCAGCAGTTTCGACAGGGGCACTGAAGCTTTCTTT
few,NA,TRBV9,TRBJ2-2,CASSVPGHSPGELFF,TGTGCCAGCAGCGTGCCGGGACACTCTCCCGGGGAGCTGTTTTTT
few,NA,TRBV20-1,TRBJ2-6,CSARDWSGANVLTF,TGCAGTGCTAGAGATTGGTCTGGGGCCAACGTCCTGACTTTC
NA,NA,TRBV6-6,TRBJ1-5,CASSLVDYSNQPQHF,TGTGCCAGCAGTTTGGTGGACTATAGCAATCAGCCCCAGCATTTT
few,NA,TRBV3-1,TRBJ2-1,CASSQDQRGGNEQFF,TGTGCCAGCAGCCAAGACCAGCGTGGAGGCAATGAGCAGTTCTTC
few,TRBD1,TRBV19,TRBJ2-3,CASSPSGQGFSTDTQYF,TGTGCCAGTAGTCCCTCGGGACAGGGTTTTTCCACAGATACGCAGTATTTT
NA,TRBD1,TRBV9,TRBJ1-5,CASNRGGNNQPQHF,TGTGCCAGCAACAGGGGGGGGAACAATCAGCCCCAGCATTTT
NA,TRBD2,TRBV12-3/TRBV12-4,TRBJ2-4,CASSSGGGVQYF,TGTGCCAGCAGTTCCGGGGGGGGAGTTCAGTACTTC
many,TRBD1,TRBV7-6,TRBJ1-1,CASSLNRGPTEAFF,TGTGCCAGCAGCTTAAACAGGGGACCCACTGAAGCTTTCTTT
NA,NA,TRBV6-2/TRBV6-3,TRBJ2-1,CATLLNIYYNEQFF,TGTGCCACCCTTCTGAACATTTACTACAATGAGCAGTTCTTC
few,NA,TRBV15,TRBJ1-1,CATKESGDTEAFF,TGTGCCACCAAGGAATCGGGGGACACTGAAGCTTTCTTT
few,NA,TRBV5-6,TRBJ2-1,CASSLGQKPYNEQFF,TGTGCCAGCAGCTTGGGACAGAAACCCTACAATGAGCAGTTCTTC
few,TRBD2,TRBV7-2,TRBJ2-1,CASSPYVGGAQFF,TGTGCCAGCAGCCCTTATGTCGGGGGGGCCCAGTTCTTC
few,TRBD2,TRBV24-1,TRBJ2-3,CATSDLASGGTDTQYF,TGTGCCACCAGTGATTTGGCTAGCGGGGGGACAGATACGCAGTATTTT
NA,TRBD2,TRBV6-5,TRBJ2-3,CASSYWGGKTDTQYF,TGTGCCAGCAGTTACTGGGGGGGTAAGACAGATACGCAGTATTTT
NA,TRBD1,TRBV9,TRBJ2-6,CASSVPNRGRGANVLTF,TGTGCCAGCAGCGTTCCAAACAGGGGGCGAGGGGCCAACGTCCTGACTTTC
many,TRBD1,TRBV3-1,TRBJ1-5,CASSQDWGQGRAQPQHF,TGTGCCAGCAGCCAAGATTGGGGACAGGGGAGGGCTCAGCCCCAGCATTTT
NA,NA,TRBV12-3/TRBV12-4,TRBJ1-2,CASSFGTNNGYTF,TGTGCCAGCAGTTTTGGGACTAACAATGGCTACACCTTC
NA,NA,TRBV19,TRBJ2-1,CASSPSVGDEQFF,TGTGCCAGTAGCCCATCAGTTGGGGATGAGCAGTTCTTC
NA,TRBD2,TRBV15,TRBJ2-1,CATRNPGGTPYNEQFF,TGTGCCACCAGAAATCCCGGGGGGACCCCCTACAATGAGCAGTTCTTC
NA,NA,TRBV29-1,TRBJ2-7,CSVGSGYTYEQYF,TGCAGCGTTGGGAGCGGTTATACCTACGAGCAGTACTTC
NA,NA,TRBV2,TRBJ1-5,CARRNRADQPQHF,TGTGCCAGGAGGAACAGGGCGGATCAGCCCCAGCATTTT
many,NA,TRBV19,TRBJ1-2,CASSQTTGYYGYTF,TGTGCCAGTAGCCAAACCACAGGGTACTATGGCTACACCTTC
NA,NA,TRBV4-1,TRBJ1-5,CASSQEPSAGPNQPQHF,TGCGCCAGCAGCCAAGAGCCGTCGGCGGGCCCCAATCAGCCCCAGCATTTT
NA,TRBD1,TRBV28,TRBJ2-2,CASSLSGTEFTGELFF,TGTGCCAGCAGTTTATCTGGGACAGAGTTCACCGGGGAGCTGTTTTTT
few,TRBD2,TRBV10-3,TRBJ2-3,CAIESGGPDWYTDTQYF,TGTGCCATTGAAAGCGGGGGGCCCGACTGGTACACAGATACGCAGTATTTT
NA,NA,TRBV9,TRBJ1-1,CASSVSSLPDTEAFF,TGTGCCAGCAGCGTTTCAAGCCTCCCCGACACTGAAGCTTTCTTT
NA,TRBD2,TRBV27,TRBJ2-3,CASRAGDRGADTQYF,TGTGCCAGCAGAGCGGGGGACCGCGGGGCAGATACGCAGTATTTT
few,NA,TRBV6-2/TRBV6-3,TRBJ2-7,CASSYPTVAYSYEQYF,TGTGCCAGCAGTTACCCGACCGTGGCATACTCCTACGAGCAGTACTTC
NA,TRBD1,TRBV19,TRBJ1-1,CASRNWDSESTEAFF,TGTGCCAGTAGAAATTGGGACAGCGAATCCACTGAAGCTTTCTTT
few,TRBD1,TRBV5-1,TRBJ2-3,CASSLADRDVGDTQYF,TGCGCCAGCAGCTTGGCCGACAGGGACGTGGGAGATACGCAGTATTTT
NA,NA,TRBV7-9,TRBJ1-1,CASGGDILKAFF,TGTGCCAGCGGCGGGGACATACTTAAAGCTTTCTTT
many,NA,TRBV7-2,TRBJ2-7,CASSPVGQSYEQYF,TGTGCCAGCAGCCCCGTCGGACAATCCTACGAGCAGTACTTC
NA,NA,TRBV6-1,TRBJ1-1,CASSEINTEAFF,TGTGCCAGCAGTGAAATTAACACTGAAGCTTTCTTT
NA,NA,TRBV2,TRBJ2-1,CASSARPYNEQFF,TGTGCCAGCAGCGCCAGACCGTACAATGAGCAGTTCTTC
NA,NA,TRBV6-1,TRBJ2-1,CASSDRPLDEQFF,TGTGCCAGCAGTGATCGCCCTTTGGATGAGCAGTTCTTC
NA,NA,TRBV15,TRBJ1-6,CATSRGGRDSPLHF,TGTGCCACCAGCAGAGGGGGAAGGGATTCACCCCTCCACTTT
NA,NA,TRBV19,TRBJ1-2,CASSILLKGPYGYTF,TGTGCCAGTAGTATCCTTCTCAAGGGGCCATATGGCTACACCTTC
NA,NA,TRBV12-3/TRBV12-4,TRBJ1-2,CASSSGRRKGYTF,TGTGCCAGCAGTTCGGGCAGGAGGAAGGGCTACACCTTC
NA,NA,TRBV7-9,TRBJ1-1,CASLGPGTEAFF,TGTGCCAGCTTAGGTCCTGGCACTGAAGCTTTCTTT
once,TRBD2,TRBV14,TRBJ2-1,CASSPFEAGGIGNEQFF,TGTGCCAGCAGCCCATTTGAAGCGGGGGGAATCGGCAATGAGCAGTTCTTC
NA,NA,TRBV2,TRBJ1-1,CASRDGTELEAFF,TGTGCCAGCAGGGATGGGACGGAACTTGAAGCTTTCTTT
many,TRBD1,TRBV7-6,TRBJ1-1,CASKGGRGEAFF,TGTGCCAGCAAAGGGGGCCGAGGGGAAGCTTTCTTT
many,TRBD1,TRBV7-6,TRBJ2-5,CASSFIQGGHTTEETQYF,TGTGCCAGCAGCTTCATACAGGGGGGACACACTACCGAAGAGACCCAGTACTTC
NA,NA,TRBV6-1,TRBJ2-7,CASSKIASEQYF,TGTGCCAGCAGTAAGATAGCTAGCGAGCAGTACTTC
NA,NA,TRBV6-2/TRBV6-3,TRBJ1-1,CAIMDSLNTEAFF,TGTGCCATCATGGACAGCCTGAACACTGAAGCTTTCTTT
NA,NA,TRBV2,TRBJ2-5,CASSEAYDEETQYF,TGTGCCAGCAGTGAAGCGTACGACGAAGAGACCCAGTACTTC
NA,TRBD1,TRBV11-2,TRBJ1-2,CASSSLEDRGYGYTF,TGTGCCAGCAGCTCGCTCGAAGACAGGGGATATGGCTACACCTTC
NA,TRBD1,TRBV7-9,TRBJ2-5,CASAGTGVFETQYF,TGTGCCAGCGCCGGGACAGGGGTTTTTGAGACCCAGTACTTC
NA,NA,TRBV12-3/TRBV12-4,TRBJ2-1,CASSFPGTNAFF,TGTGCCAGCAGTTTCCCCGGGACAAACGCGTTCTTC